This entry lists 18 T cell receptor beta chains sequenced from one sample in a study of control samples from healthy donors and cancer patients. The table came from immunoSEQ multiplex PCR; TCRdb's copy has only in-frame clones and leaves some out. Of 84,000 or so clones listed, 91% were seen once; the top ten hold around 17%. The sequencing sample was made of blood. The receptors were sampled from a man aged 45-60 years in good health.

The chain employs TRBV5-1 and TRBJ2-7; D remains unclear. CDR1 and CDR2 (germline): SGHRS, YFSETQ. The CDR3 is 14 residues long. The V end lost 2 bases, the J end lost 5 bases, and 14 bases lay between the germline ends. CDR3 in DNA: TGCGCCAGCAGCTTAACCTCGACATACCACGAGCAGTACTTC. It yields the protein CASSLTSTYHEQYF.

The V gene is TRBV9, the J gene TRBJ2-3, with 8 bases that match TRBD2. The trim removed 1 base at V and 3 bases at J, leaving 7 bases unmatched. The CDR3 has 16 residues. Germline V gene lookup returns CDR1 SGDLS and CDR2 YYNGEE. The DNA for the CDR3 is TGTGCCAGCAGCGTACGGGGGACTAGTGGAACAGATACGCAGTATTTT. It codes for CASSVRGTSGTDTQYF.

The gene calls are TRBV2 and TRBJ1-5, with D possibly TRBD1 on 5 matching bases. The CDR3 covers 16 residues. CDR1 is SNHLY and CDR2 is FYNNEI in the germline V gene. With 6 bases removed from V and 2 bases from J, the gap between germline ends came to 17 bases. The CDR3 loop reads CASRSGTPVGNQPQHF. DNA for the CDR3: TGTGCCAGCAGATCCGGGACTCCAGTAGGCAATCAGCCCCAGCATTTT.

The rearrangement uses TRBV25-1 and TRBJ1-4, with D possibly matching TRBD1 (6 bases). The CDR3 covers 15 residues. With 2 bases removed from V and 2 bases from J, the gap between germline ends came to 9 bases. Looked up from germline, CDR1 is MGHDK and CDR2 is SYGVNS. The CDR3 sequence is CASSENQGTNEKLFF. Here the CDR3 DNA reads TGTGCCAGCAGTGAAAACCAGGGGACTAATGAAAAACTGTTTTTT.

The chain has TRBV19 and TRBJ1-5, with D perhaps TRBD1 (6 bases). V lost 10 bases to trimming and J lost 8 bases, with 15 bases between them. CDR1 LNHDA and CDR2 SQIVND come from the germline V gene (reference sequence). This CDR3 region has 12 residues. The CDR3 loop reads CATSGVGKPQHF. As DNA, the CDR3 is TGTGCCACCTCAGGGGTAGGAAAGCCCCAGCATTTT.

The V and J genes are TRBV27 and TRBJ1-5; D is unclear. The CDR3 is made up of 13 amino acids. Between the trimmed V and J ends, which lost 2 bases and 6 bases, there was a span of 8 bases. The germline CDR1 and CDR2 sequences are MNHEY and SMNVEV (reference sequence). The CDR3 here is CASSLRWSQPQHF. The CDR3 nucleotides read TGTGCCAGCAGTTTAAGGTGGTCTCAGCCCCAGCATTTT.

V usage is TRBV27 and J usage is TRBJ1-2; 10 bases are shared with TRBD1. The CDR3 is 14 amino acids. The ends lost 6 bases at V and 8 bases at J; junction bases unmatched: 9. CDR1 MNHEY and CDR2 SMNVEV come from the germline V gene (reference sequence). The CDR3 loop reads CASRSSGTGDGYTF. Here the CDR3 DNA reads TGTGCCAGCAGGTCCTCCGGGACAGGGGACGGCTACACCTTC.

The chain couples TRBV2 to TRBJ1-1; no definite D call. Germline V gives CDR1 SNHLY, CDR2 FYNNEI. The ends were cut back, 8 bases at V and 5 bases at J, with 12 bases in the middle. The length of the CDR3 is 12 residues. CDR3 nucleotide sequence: TGTGCCAGCGGCCGAGGAAGGACTGAAGCTTTCTTT. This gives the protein CASGRGRTEAFF.

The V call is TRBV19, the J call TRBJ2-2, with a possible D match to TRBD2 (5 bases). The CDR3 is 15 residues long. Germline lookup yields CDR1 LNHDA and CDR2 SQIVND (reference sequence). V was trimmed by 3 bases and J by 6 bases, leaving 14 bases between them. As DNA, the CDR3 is TGTGCCAGTAGTATCTGGGGAGTGAGGGCCGGGGAGCTGTTTTTT. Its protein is CASSIWGVRAGELFF.

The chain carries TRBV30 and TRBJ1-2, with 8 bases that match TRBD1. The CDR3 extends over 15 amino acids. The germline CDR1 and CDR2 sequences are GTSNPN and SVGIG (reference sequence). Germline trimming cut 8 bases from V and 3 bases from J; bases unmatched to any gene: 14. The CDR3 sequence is CASPRYGQGDYGYTF. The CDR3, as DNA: TGTGCCAGCCCCCGATATGGACAGGGCGACTATGGCTACACCTTC. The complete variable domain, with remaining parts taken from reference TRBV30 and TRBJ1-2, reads SQTIHQWPATLVQPVGSPLSLECTVEGTSNPNLYWYRQAAGRGLQLLFYSVGIGQISSEVPQNLSASRPQDRQFILSSKKLLLSDSGFYLCASPRYGQGDYGYTFGSGTRLTVV.

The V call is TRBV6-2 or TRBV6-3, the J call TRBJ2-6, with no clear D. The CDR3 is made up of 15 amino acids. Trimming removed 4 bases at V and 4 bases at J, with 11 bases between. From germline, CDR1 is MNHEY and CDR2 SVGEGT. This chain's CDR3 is CASSSVGGGANVLTF. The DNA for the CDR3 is TGTGCCAGCAGTTCGGTGGGTGGCGGGGCCAACGTCCTGACTTTC.

This chain's CDR3 is CASSPPPPRSAEAFF. DNA for the CDR3: TGTGCCAGCAGCCCCCCGCCACCTAGGTCTGCAGAAGCTTTCTTT. The gene calls are TRBV6-5 and TRBJ1-1, with unresolved D. Trimming shortened V by 6 bases and J by 8 bases, and 22 bases separated the two germline ends. The CDR3 has 15 amino acids. Looked up from germline, CDR1 is MNHEY and CDR2 is SVGAGI.

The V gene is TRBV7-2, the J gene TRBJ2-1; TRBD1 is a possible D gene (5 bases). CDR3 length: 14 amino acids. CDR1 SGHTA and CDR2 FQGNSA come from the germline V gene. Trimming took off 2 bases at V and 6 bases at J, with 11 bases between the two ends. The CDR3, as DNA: TGTGCCAGCAGCTTACGCACAGGCAGCAATGAGCAGTTCTTC. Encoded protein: CASSLRTGSNEQFF. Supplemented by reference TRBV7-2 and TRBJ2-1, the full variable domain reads GAGVSQSPSNKVTEKGKDVELRCDPISGHTALYWYRQSLGQGLEFLIYFQGNSAPDKSGLPSDRFSAERTGGSVSTLTIQRTQQEDSAVYLCASSLRTGSNEQFFGPGTRLTVL.

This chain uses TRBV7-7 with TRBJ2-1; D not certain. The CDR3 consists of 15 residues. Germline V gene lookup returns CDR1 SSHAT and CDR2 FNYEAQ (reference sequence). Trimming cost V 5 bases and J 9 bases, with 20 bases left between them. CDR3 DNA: TGTGCCAGCAGCCCGGCCACGGTCTGGGTGGGTGAGCAGTTCTTC. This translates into CASSPATVWVGEQFF.

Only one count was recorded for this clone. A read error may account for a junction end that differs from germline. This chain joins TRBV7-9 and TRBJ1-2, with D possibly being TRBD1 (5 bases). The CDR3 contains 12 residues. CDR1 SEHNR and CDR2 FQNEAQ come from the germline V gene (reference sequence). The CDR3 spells CASSLGLLGRSF. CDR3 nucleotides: TGTGCCAGCAGCTTAGGTCTTTTGGGGCGTAGCTTC.

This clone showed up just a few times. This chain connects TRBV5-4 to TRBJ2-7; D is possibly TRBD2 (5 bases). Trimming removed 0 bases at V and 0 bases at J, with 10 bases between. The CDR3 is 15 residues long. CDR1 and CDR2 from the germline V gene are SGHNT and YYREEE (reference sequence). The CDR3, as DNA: TGTGCCAGCAGCTTGGGGACTTTGAGCTCCTACGAGCAGTACTTC. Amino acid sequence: CASSLGTLSSYEQYF.

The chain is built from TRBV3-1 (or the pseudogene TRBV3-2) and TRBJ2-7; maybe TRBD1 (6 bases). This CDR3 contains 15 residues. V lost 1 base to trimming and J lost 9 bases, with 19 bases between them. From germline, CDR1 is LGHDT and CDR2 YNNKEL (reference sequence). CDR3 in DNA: TGTGCCAGCAGCCAAGTTGGGGGCGCTTGGGGTGGGCAGTACTTC. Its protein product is CASSQVGGAWGGQYF.

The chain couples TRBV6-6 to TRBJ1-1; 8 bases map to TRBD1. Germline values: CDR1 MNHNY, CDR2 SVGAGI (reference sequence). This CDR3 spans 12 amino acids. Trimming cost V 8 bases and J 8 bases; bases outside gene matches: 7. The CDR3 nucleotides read TGTGCCAGCGGTCCCCGGGACAGGGAAGCTTTCTTT. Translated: CASGPRDREAFF.